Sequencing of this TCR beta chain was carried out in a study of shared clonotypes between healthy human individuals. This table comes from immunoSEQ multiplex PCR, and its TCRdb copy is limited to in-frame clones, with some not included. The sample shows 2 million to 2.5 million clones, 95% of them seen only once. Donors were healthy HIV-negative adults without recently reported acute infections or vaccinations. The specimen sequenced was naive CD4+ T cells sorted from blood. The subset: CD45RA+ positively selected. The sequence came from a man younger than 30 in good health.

CDR3 in amino acids: CSVVLGARSYEQYF. In nucleotides, the CDR3 is TGCAGCGTTGTGTTGGGGGCGCGTTCGTACGAGCAGTACTTC. The genes are TRBV29-1 and TRBJ2-7; D perhaps matches TRBD1 (6 bases). CDR1 and CDR2 (germline): SQVTM, ANQGSEA. This CDR3 is 14 amino acids long. V dropped 4 bases and J dropped 4 bases, with 17 bases sitting between them.